This record covers a single T cell receptor (beta chain). Its cognate antigen is unknown. The protocol was immunoSEQ multiplex PCR, while the TCRdb copy is restricted to in-frame clones and leaves out a portion. This sample has 59,000 or so clones, with under 90% found just once. This specimen comes from a study of T cell responses to AZD1222 COVID-19 vaccine. Findings of the study overall: Most donors were white British and more were female, and clonal diversity was possibly underestimated.

The input for sequencing was peripheral blood, taken on day 0 of AZD1222 vaccination. The source is an adult in good health.

The CDR3 DNA reads as TGTGCCAGTAGTAGTCCTAGCGGGACAGATACGCAGTATTTT. The encoded protein is CASSSPSGTDTQYF. V gene TRBV19 combines with J gene TRBJ2-3; TRBD2 matches 8 bases. J gave up 3 bases and V 4 bases, and 3 bases lay outside the gene matches. Looked up from germline, CDR1 is LNHDA and CDR2 is SQIVND (reference sequence). The CDR3 has 14 amino acids.